This T cell receptor (beta chain) was obtained from a study of T-cell reconstitution after alpha-beta-depleted transplantation in children. This clonotype has just a few counts. A TCRbeta library incorporating unique molecular identifiers was prepared. TCRdb reprocessed the PCR reads with MiXCR, giving one entry per CDR3 protein. Of some 200,000 distinct CDR3 sequences in the sample, about 8.2% are singletons; the top ten hold roughly 36%. The junction had 9 bases not matched to a gene; V was cut back by 4 bases and J by 4 bases. The CDR3 is made up of 15 amino acids. In germline, CDR1 is SGHRS, CDR2 YFSETQ.

The V call is TRBV5-1, the J call TRBJ1-1; 8 bases fit TRBD1. This sample comprised PBMCs, mostly from graft donor cells, obtained 360 days after TCRalphabeta/CD19-depleted stem cell transplant. This receptor was identified in a male patient under 10 years old who had a stem cell transplant for acute myeloid leukemia, so the T cells may come from the graft donor. The CDR3 is CASSRGQGGGTEAFF. The DNA for the CDR3 is TGCGCCAGCAGCCGCGGACAGGGCGGGGGCACTGAAGCTTTCTTT.